This T cell receptor (beta chain) was sequenced in a study of blood T cell repertoires in COVID-19. Overall study context: Nucleic acid was either cDNA or gDNA, and it came from T cells, B-cell-depleted T cells, or PBMCs.

One Seattle source followed patients from active infection through their disease course. CDR1 is LGHNA, CDR2 YSLEER, per germline. Unmatched junction bases numbered 11, after V lost 0 bases and J lost 15 bases. This CDR3 has 15 residues. Libraries were prepared by immunoSEQ multiplex PCR; TCRdb keeps only in-frame clonotypes and omits some of them. Of 150,000 to 200,000 clones detected, around 83% appear once; the ten largest clones hold more than 7.5%. Sequencing was done on a sample of peripheral blood. This receptor was taken from a woman in her 70s with COVID-19, enrolled during active disease. V and J are TRBV4-3 and TRBJ2-1; 10 bases map to TRBD2. CDR3 coding DNA: TGCGCCAGCAGCCAAGACCTCGGGTTAGCGGGAGGACCGTTCTTC. Protein sequence: CASSQDLGLAGGPFF.